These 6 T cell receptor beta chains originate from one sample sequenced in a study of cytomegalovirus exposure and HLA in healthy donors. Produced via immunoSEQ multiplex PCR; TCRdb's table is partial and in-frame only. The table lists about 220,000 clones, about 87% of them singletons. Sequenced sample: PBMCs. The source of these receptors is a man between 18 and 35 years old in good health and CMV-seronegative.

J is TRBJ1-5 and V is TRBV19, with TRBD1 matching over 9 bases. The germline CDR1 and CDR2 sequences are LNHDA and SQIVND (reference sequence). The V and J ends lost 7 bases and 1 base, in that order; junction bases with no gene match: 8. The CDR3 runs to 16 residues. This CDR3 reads CASTPTGGGSNQPQHF. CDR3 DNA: TGTGCCAGTACCCCGACAGGGGGAGGGAGCAATCAGCCCCAGCATTTT.

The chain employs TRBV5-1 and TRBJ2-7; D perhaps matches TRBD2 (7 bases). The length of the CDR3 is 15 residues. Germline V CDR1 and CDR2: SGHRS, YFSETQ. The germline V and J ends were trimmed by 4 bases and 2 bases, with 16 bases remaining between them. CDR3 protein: CASSGGDIAPYEQYF. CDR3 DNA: TGCGCCAGCAGCGGGGGGGACATCGCTCCCTACGAGCAGTACTTC.

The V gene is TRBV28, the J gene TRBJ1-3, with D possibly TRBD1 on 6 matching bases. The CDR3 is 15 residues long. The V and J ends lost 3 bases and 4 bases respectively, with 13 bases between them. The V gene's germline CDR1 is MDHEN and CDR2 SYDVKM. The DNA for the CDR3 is TGTGCCAGCAGTTTGTACAGGGCAGGGGGAAACACCATATATTTT. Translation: CASSLYRAGGNTIYF. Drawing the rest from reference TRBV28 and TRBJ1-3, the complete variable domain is DVKVTQSSRYLVKRTGEKVFLECVQDMDHENMFWYRQDPGLGLRLIYFSYDVKMKEKGDIPEGYSVSREKKERFSLILESASTNQTSMYLCASSLYRAGGNTIYFGEGSWLTVV.

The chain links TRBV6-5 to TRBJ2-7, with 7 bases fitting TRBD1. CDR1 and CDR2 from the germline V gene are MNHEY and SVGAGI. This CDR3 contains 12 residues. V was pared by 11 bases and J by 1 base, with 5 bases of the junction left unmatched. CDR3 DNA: TGTGCCGCAGGGGGTCCTTCCTACGAGCAGTACTTC. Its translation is CAAGGPSYEQYF.

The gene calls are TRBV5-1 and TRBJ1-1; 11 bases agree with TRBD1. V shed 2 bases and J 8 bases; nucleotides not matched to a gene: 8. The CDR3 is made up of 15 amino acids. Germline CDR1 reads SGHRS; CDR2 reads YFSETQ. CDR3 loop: CASSLKRTGGLEAFF. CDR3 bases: TGCGCCAGCAGCTTAAAAAGGACAGGGGGCCTCGAAGCTTTCTTT.

The CDR3 region has the DNA TGCGCCAGCAGCCAAGATCTTCCCCTAGTAGGGACAGTCTACGAGCAGTACTTC. Amino acids: CASSQDLPLVGTVYEQYF. This rearrangement joins TRBV4-3 to TRBJ2-7, with 7 bases matching TRBD1. From germline, CDR1 is LGHNA and CDR2 YSLEER. V dropped 0 bases and J dropped 3; count of bases not matched to a gene: 14. This CDR3 region has 18 residues.